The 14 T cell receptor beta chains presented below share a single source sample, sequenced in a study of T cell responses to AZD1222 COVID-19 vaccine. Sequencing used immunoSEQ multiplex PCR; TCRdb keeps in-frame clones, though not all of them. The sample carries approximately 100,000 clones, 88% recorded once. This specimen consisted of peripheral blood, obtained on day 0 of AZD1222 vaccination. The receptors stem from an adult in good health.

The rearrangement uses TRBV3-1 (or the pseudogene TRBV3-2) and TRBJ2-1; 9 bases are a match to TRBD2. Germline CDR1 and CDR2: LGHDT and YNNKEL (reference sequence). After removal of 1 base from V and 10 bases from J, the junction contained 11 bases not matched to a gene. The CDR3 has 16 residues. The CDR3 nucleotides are TGTGCCAGCAGCCAAGTTTCTAGCGGGGCCGTTCGGGAGCAGTTCTTC. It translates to CASSQVSSGAVREQFF.

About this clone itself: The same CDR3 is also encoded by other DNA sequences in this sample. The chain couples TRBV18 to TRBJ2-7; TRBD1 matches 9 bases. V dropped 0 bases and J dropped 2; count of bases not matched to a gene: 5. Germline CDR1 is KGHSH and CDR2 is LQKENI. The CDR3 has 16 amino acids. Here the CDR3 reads CASSPPGQGSPYEQYF. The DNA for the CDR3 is TGTGCCAGCTCACCACCGGGACAGGGATCCCCCTACGAGCAGTACTTC.

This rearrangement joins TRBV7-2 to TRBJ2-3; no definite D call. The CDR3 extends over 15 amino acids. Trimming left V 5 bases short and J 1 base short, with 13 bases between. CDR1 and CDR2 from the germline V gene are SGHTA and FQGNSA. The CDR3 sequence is CASSPDSLGTDTQYF. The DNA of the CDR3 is TGTGCCAGCAGCCCAGACTCTCTGGGCACAGATACGCAGTATTTT.

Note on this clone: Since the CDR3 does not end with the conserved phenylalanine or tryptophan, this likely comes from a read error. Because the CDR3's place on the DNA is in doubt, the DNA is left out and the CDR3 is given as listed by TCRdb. CDR3: CASSDYPGLT. The genes are TRBV5-8 and TRBJ2-3; the table's D call TRBD2 went unverified against the DNA. The CDR3 comprises 10 residues, both ends counted. The germline V gene encodes CDR1 SGHTS and CDR2 YDEGEE.

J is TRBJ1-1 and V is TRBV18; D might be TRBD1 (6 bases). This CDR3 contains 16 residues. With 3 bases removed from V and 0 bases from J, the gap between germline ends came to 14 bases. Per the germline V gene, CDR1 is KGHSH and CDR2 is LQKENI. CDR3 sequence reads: CASSPRTAGLNTEAFF. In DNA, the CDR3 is TGTGCCAGCTCACCTAGGACAGCCGGACTGAACACTGAAGCTTTCTTT.

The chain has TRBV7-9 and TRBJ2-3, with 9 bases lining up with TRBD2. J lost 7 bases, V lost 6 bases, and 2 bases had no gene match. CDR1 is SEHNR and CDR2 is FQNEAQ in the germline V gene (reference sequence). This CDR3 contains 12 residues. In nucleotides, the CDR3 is TGTGCCAGCAGTAGCGGGGGAAATACGCAGTATTTT. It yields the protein CASSSGGNTQYF.

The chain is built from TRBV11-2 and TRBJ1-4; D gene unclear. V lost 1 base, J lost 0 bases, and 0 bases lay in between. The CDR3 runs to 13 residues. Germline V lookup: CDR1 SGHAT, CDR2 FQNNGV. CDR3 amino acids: CASSLATNEKLFF. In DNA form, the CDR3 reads TGTGCCAGCAGCTTAGCAACTAATGAAAAACTGTTTTTT.

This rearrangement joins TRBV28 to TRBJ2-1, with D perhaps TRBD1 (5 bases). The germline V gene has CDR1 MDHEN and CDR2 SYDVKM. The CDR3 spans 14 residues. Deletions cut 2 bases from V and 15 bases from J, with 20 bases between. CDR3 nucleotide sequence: TGTGCCAGCAGTTTAGTAGGATCACCGGACACCCTGTTCTTC. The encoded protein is CASSLVGSPDTLFF.

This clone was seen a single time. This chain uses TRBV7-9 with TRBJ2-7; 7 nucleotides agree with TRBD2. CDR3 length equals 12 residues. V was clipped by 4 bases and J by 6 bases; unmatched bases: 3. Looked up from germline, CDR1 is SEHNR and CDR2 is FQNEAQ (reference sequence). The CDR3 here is CASSWDYFEQYF. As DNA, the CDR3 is TGTGCCAGCAGCTGGGACTATTTCGAGCAGTACTTC.

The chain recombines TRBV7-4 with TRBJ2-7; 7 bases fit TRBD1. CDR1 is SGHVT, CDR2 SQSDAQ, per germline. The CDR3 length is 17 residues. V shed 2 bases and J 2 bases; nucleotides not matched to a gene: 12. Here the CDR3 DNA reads TGTGCCAGCAGCTTAAACAAACCGGGACAGTGTACCTACGAGCAGTACTTC. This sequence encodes CASSLNKPGQCTYEQYF.

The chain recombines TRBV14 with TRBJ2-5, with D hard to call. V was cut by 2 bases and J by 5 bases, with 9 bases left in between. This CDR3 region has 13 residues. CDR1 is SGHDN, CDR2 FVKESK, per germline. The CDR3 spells CASSQISRETQYF. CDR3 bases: TGTGCCAGCAGCCAAATATCAAGGGAGACCCAGTACTTC.

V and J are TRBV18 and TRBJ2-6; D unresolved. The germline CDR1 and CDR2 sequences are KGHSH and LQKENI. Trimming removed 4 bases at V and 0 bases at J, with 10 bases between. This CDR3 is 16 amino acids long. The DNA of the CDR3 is TGTGCCAGCTCACTTGCCCAGTTCTCTGGGGCCAACGTCCTGACTTTC. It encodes CASSLAQFSGANVLTF.

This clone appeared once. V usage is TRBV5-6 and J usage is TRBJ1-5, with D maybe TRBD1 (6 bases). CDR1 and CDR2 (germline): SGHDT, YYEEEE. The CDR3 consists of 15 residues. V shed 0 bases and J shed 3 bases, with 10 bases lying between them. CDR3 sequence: CASSLAVGANQPQHF. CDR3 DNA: TGTGCCAGCAGCTTGGCCGTGGGGGCCAATCAGCCCCAGCATTTT.

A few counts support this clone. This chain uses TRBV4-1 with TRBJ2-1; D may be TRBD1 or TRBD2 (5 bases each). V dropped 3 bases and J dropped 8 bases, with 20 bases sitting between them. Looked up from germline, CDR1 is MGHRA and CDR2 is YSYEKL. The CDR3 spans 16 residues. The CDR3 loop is CASSQSYGAKHYEQFF. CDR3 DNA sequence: TGCGCCAGCAGCCAGTCATACGGGGCGAAACATTATGAGCAGTTCTTC.